The 30 T cell receptor beta chains below all came from one sample that was sequenced in a study of cytomegalovirus exposure and HLA in healthy donors. The PCR contained 60 Vbeta and 13 Jbeta primers. Libraries were prepared by immunoSEQ multiplex PCR; TCRdb keeps only in-frame clonotypes and omits some of them. The sample consists of roughly 190,000 clones, over 75% of them appearing once. The sequenced sample consisted of PBMCs. Receptor source: a man in his fifties in good health and CMV-seronegative.

The chain couples TRBV19 to TRBJ2-7; 8 bases are shared with TRBD1. Germline CDR1 and CDR2: LNHDA and SQIVND (reference sequence). The CDR3 totals 14 residues. The V gene end was trimmed by 5 bases and the J gene end by 6 bases; junction bases not matched to a gene: 9. CDR3 in amino acids: CASSAPGQAPEQYF. The CDR3 nucleotides read TGTGCCAGTAGTGCCCCGGGACAGGCACCCGAGCAGTACTTC.

The V and J genes are TRBV6-1 and TRBJ1-2; 11 positions match TRBD1. V dropped 4 bases and J dropped 5; count of bases not matched to a gene: 9. The CDR3 loop spans 16 amino acids. Germline V gives CDR1 MNHNS, CDR2 SASEGT. The CDR3 region is CASSAGTGGSGYGYTF. CDR3 nucleotide sequence: TGTGCCAGCAGTGCTGGGACAGGGGGATCAGGGTATGGCTACACCTTC.

The chain combines TRBV4-2 with TRBJ2-2; D unclear. Per the germline V gene, CDR1 is LGHNA and CDR2 is YNFKEQ. V lost 3 bases and J 12 bases, leaving 8 bases between the germline ends. The CDR3 has 11 residues. The DNA for the CDR3 is TGTGCCAGCAGCCATGAGGATAAGCTGTTTTTT. It yields the protein CASSHEDKLFF.

V and J are TRBV6-5 and TRBJ1-6; weak D call: TRBD1 (5 bases). Looked up from germline, CDR1 is MNHEY and CDR2 is SVGAGI. The V end lost 6 bases, the J end lost 10 bases, and 13 bases lay between the germline ends. This CDR3 contains 13 residues. The CDR3 DNA is TGTGCCAGCAGGCGGGACGTTCAATCACCCCTCCACTTT. Encoded protein: CASRRDVQSPLHF.

The genes are TRBV7-2 and TRBJ2-5; possibly TRBD1 for D (6 bases). CDR3 length: 12 amino acids. V dropped 5 bases and J dropped 5 bases, with 9 bases sitting between them. Germline V gives CDR1 SGHTA, CDR2 FQGNSA. The CDR3 loop reads CASSQGLETQYF. CDR3 nucleotides: TGTGCCAGCAGCCAGGGGCTTGAGACCCAGTACTTC.

Concerning this clone itself: One end of the junction does not line up with germline, which may come from a read error. V and J are TRBV7-9 and TRBJ2-7; D remains unclear. From germline, CDR1 is SEHNR and CDR2 FQNEAQ (reference sequence). This CDR3 is built from 12 residues. The CDR3 spells CSSSLRAYEQYF. Here the CDR3 DNA reads TGTTCCAGCAGCTTAAGAGCGTACGAGCAGTACTTC.

The chain is built from TRBV19 and TRBJ1-2, with D unresolved. Trimming shortened V by 1 base and J by 7 bases, and 13 bases separated the two germline ends. Germline lookup yields CDR1 LNHDA and CDR2 SQIVND (reference sequence). This CDR3 spans 14 amino acids. CDR3: CASSIGVVTAGYTF. CDR3 coding DNA: TGTGCCAGTAGTATAGGAGTCGTTACCGCTGGCTACACCTTC.

The chain recombines TRBV6-5 with TRBJ1-2; weak D call: TRBD1 (6 bases). The V end lost 0 bases, the J end lost 0 bases, and 11 bases lay between the germline ends. This CDR3 region has 16 residues. CDR1 is MNHEY, CDR2 SVGAGI, per germline. The CDR3 nucleotides are TGTGCCAGCAGTTACTCGTACAGGGCGACTAACTATGGCTACACCTTC. It codes for CASSYSYRATNYGYTF.

The rearrangement joins TRBV2 to TRBJ1-1; 8 positions agree with TRBD1. CDR1 SNHLY and CDR2 FYNNEI come from the germline V gene. This CDR3 has 15 amino acids. With 5 bases clipped from V and 2 bases from J, the junction kept 7 bases outside the gene matches. CDR3 residues: CASSSLDRANTEAFF. The CDR3 bases are TGTGCCAGCAGTTCCTTGGACAGGGCTAACACTGAAGCTTTCTTT.

V is TRBV7-2 and J is TRBJ2-5; 7 bases fit TRBD1. V lost 6 bases to trimming and J lost 1 base; unmatched junction nucleotides: 8. This CDR3 has 15 amino acids. Looked up from germline, CDR1 is SGHTA and CDR2 is FQGNSA. The CDR3 loop is CASRAGQVTQETQYF. The DNA for the CDR3 is TGTGCCAGCAGAGCCGGACAGGTCACCCAAGAGACCCAGTACTTC.

This chain uses TRBV11-3 with TRBJ2-1; weak D call: TRBD2 (6 bases). The CDR3 is 14 amino acids. CDR1 SGHNT and CDR2 YENEEA come from the germline V gene. Trimming cost V 5 bases and J 10 bases, with 18 bases left between them. The CDR3: CASSLGGPPAEQFF. The CDR3 DNA reads as TGTGCCAGCAGCCTGGGAGGACCGCCGGCCGAGCAGTTCTTC.

V is TRBV5-6 and J is TRBJ2-3, with a weak D call TRBD2 (6 bases). V gave up 1 base and J gave up 3 bases, with 15 bases separating them. The CDR3 extends over 16 amino acids. Germline V CDR1 and CDR2: SGHDT, YYEEEE. CDR3 coding DNA: TGTGCCAGCAGCTTGATTGGCGCGGGGAGGACAGATACGCAGTATTTT. Translation: CASSLIGAGRTDTQYF.

The gene calls are TRBV18 and TRBJ1-1; 8 bases fit TRBD1. This CDR3 comprises 12 residues. The V and J ends lost 6 bases and 10 bases, in that order; junction bases with no gene match: 7. Germline assignment: CDR1 KGHSH and CDR2 LQKENI. The CDR3 spells CASSLDRVRAFF. The CDR3 DNA reads TGTGCCAGCTCGCTGGACAGGGTTCGAGCTTTCTTT.

The V gene is TRBV25-1, the J gene TRBJ2-1, with 9 bases aligning to TRBD2. Unmatched junction bases numbered 6, after V lost 6 bases and J lost 6 bases. There are 14 residues in the CDR3. The germline CDR1 and CDR2 sequences are MGHDK and SYGVNS. CDR3 DNA: TGTGCCAGCAGCCCACCGGGACTAGCCAATGAGCAGTTCTTC. Protein: CASSPPGLANEQFF.

DNA of the CDR3: TGTGCCAGCTCACCAGGGACTAGCGGGGGGGCCCAAATTGGCACAGATACGCAGTATTTT. Its protein product is CASSPGTSGGAQIGTDTQYF. The chain has TRBV18 and TRBJ2-3, with TRBD2 matching over 16 bases. The CDR3 loop spans 20 amino acids. The germline gives CDR1 KGHSH, CDR2 LQKENI. V trimming: 2 bases; J trimming: 1 base; junction bases outside the gene matches: 9.

The chain uses TRBV27 and TRBJ1-6; unclear D gene. V shed 4 bases and J shed 7 bases, with 14 bases lying between them. The CDR3 is made up of 15 amino acids. The germline V gene has CDR1 MNHEY and CDR2 SMNVEV (reference sequence). This CDR3 is CASSWSGSQNSPLHF. The CDR3 nucleotides are TGTGCCAGCAGTTGGTCGGGTAGTCAAAATTCACCCCTCCACTTT.

The chain links TRBV27 to TRBJ1-2; 7 nucleotides match TRBD1. The CDR3 has 14 amino acids. Germline V gene sequence: CDR1 MNHEY, CDR2 SMNVEV (reference sequence). J gave up 7 bases and V 4 bases, and 9 bases lay outside the gene matches. The CDR3 loop reads CASSSGQVLGGYTF. CDR3 bases: TGTGCCAGCAGTTCCGGACAGGTTCTAGGTGGCTACACCTTC.

The chain carries TRBV11-2 and TRBJ2-5, with 7 bases lining up with TRBD2. The germline V gene encodes CDR1 SGHAT and CDR2 FQNNGV. V was pared by 3 bases and J by 7 bases, with 11 bases of the junction left unmatched. The CDR3 runs to 15 residues. DNA for the CDR3: TGTGCCAGCAGCTTCTCCGGGACTACTCGAGGGACCCAGTACTTC. Its translation: CASSFSGTTRGTQYF.

This chain connects TRBV7-9 to TRBJ2-3; 7 bases map to TRBD1. This CDR3 region has 15 residues. The V segment lost 6 bases and the J segment 6 bases; nucleotides outside the gene matches: 12. Per the germline V gene, CDR1 is SEHNR and CDR2 is FQNEAQ (reference sequence). The CDR3 is CASSLSGTVEDTQYF. DNA of the CDR3: TGTGCCAGCAGTCTCTCCGGGACAGTGGAGGATACGCAGTATTTT.

In its sample, this clone was seen a few times. V gene TRBV9 combines with J gene TRBJ2-3, with TRBD1 matching 11 bases. Germline V gives CDR1 SGDLS, CDR2 YYNGEE. V lost 0 bases to trimming and J lost 6 bases; unmatched junction nucleotides: 3. The CDR3 contains 15 residues. DNA of the CDR3: TGTGCCAGCAGCGTAGGGACAGGGGGCATGGATACGCAGTATTTT. Its translation is CASSVGTGGMDTQYF.

The V gene is TRBV27, the J gene TRBJ1-5; 8 bases line up with TRBD1. The CDR3 is 14 residues long. V lost 3 bases and J lost 5; bases outside the gene matches: 3. CDR1 MNHEY and CDR2 SMNVEV come from the germline V gene (reference sequence). CDR3 in amino acids: CASSFRTGHQPQHF. The DNA for the CDR3 is TGTGCCAGCAGTTTCCGGACAGGGCATCAGCCCCAGCATTTT.

The J gene is TRBJ2-1, the V gene TRBV5-1; possibly TRBD1 for D (6 bases). V lost 1 base and J lost 9, with 17 bases in between. The CDR3 runs to 15 residues. Germline CDR1 and CDR2: SGHRS and YFSETQ. CDR3 sequence: CASSLPGHKVGEQFF. The CDR3 nucleotides read TGCGCCAGCAGCTTGCCGGGACACAAAGTCGGTGAGCAGTTCTTC.

The chain is built from TRBV7-6 and TRBJ1-2; no definite D call. Per the germline V gene, CDR1 is SGHVS and CDR2 is FNYEAQ. The V end lost 0 bases, the J end lost 7 bases, and 9 bases lay between the germline ends. This CDR3 has 13 residues. This CDR3 reads CASSLASGAGYTF. The CDR3 DNA sequence: TGTGCCAGCAGCTTAGCCTCGGGAGCTGGCTACACCTTC.

CDR3 bases: TGTGCCAGCAGCTTTAGCCTCTTGGGCTACACCTTC. This encodes CASSFSLLGYTF. V gene TRBV7-2 combines with J gene TRBJ1-2; no clear D gene. CDR3 length equals 12 residues. Germline V gene sequence: CDR1 SGHTA, CDR2 FQGNSA. Deletions cut 3 bases from V and 8 bases from J, with 10 bases between.

The chain is built from TRBV5-6 and TRBJ1-4; D unclear. The CDR3 has 12 residues. The germline V gene has CDR1 SGHDT and CDR2 YYEEEE. V was trimmed by 3 bases and J by 8 bases, leaving 8 bases between them. The CDR3 sequence: CASSSPPEKLFF. CDR3 nucleotides: TGTGCCAGCAGCTCCCCCCCGGAAAAACTGTTTTTT. The full variable domain, in which reference TRBV5-6 and TRBJ1-4 provide the parts outside the CDR3, is DAGVTQSPTHLIKTRGQQVTLRCSPKSGHDTVSWYQQALGQGPQFIFQYYEEEERQRGNFPDRFSGHQFPNYSSELNVNALLLGDSALYLCASSSPPEKLFFGSGTQLSVL.

The gene calls are TRBV7-2 and TRBJ1-1; D is unclear. The length of the CDR3 is 14 residues. Per the germline V gene, CDR1 is SGHTA and CDR2 is FQGNSA. Trimming took off 3 bases at V and 0 bases at J, with 8 bases between the two ends. The CDR3 loop is CASSFGWLNTEAFF. The CDR3 bases are TGTGCCAGCAGCTTTGGTTGGCTGAACACTGAAGCTTTCTTT.

CDR3 region: CASSLGASGVRDEQFF. In DNA, the CDR3 is TGTGCCAGTAGCCTGGGGGCTAGCGGGGTTCGGGATGAGCAGTTCTTC. The J gene is TRBJ2-1, the V gene TRBV19; 9 nucleotides agree with TRBD2. CDR3 length: 16 amino acids. Germline CDR1 reads LNHDA; CDR2 reads SQIVND (reference sequence). Unmatched junction bases numbered 14, after V lost 6 bases and J lost 8 bases.

The rearrangement uses TRBV4-1 and TRBJ1-4; D remains ambiguous. This CDR3 is 13 amino acids long. The germline V gene encodes CDR1 MGHRA and CDR2 YSYEKL. V lost 2 bases to trimming and J lost 13 bases, with 14 bases between them. DNA of the CDR3: TGCGCCAGCAGCCAAACATCAGGTTTTGGACTGTTTTTT. It yields the protein CASSQTSGFGLFF.

This sequence joins TRBV15 and TRBJ1-1; 7 nucleotides line up with TRBD1. CDR1 and CDR2 from the germline V gene are LNHNV and YYDKDF (reference sequence). CDR3 length: 13 residues. V shed 7 bases, J shed 7 bases, and the junction held 9 bases outside the gene matches. This chain's CDR3 is CATTGQGGFEAFF. In nucleotides, the CDR3 is TGTGCCACCACGGGGCAGGGGGGTTTTGAAGCTTTCTTT.

The rearrangement links TRBV10-3 to TRBJ2-7; TRBD1 matches 10 bases. This CDR3 is 15 amino acids long. CDR1 and CDR2 from the germline V gene are ENHRY and SYGVKD. V lost 6 bases, J lost 2 bases, and 7 bases stayed unmatched. In DNA, the CDR3 is TGTGCCATCAGGGACCCCGGGACAGGGGCCTACGAGCAGTACTTC. This gives the protein CAIRDPGTGAYEQYF.